These T cell receptor beta chains were read from a single sample in a study of cytomegalovirus exposure and HLA in healthy donors. Generated by immunoSEQ multiplex PCR, the TCRdb table keeps only in-frame clones and is missing some. The top ten hold 3.5% to 5% of the sample, which has roughly 120,000 clones, 70% to 80% seen once. The material sequenced was PBMCs. Every receptor here comes from a man aged 30 to 45 in good health and CMV-seropositive. CDR3s include the opening cysteine and the closing phenylalanine or tryptophan. A D gene is named only where the DNA matches it firmly. Clone sizes are given selectively: once, few, many, or a class where the clone is expanded.

d_call: TRBD1; v_call: TRBV7-6; j_call: TRBJ1-1; clone_size: few; cdr3_aa: CASSSNRGLASEAFF; cdr3_nt: TGTGCCAGCAGCTCTAACAGGGGATTAGCATCTGAAGCTTTCTTT
d_call: -; v_call: TRBV7-9; j_call: TRBJ1-4; clone_size: once; cdr3_aa: CASSPGLGTNEKLFF; cdr3_nt: TGTGCCAGCAGCCCGGGACTGGGGACTAATGAAAAACTGTTTTTT
d_call: -; v_call: TRBV5-4; j_call: TRBJ2-3; clone_size: -; cdr3_aa: CASSGRQNTDTQYF; cdr3_nt: TGTGCCAGCAGCGGCAGACAGAACACAGATACGCAGTATTTT
d_call: -; v_call: TRBV7-6; j_call: TRBJ1-6; clone_size: -; cdr3_aa: CASSRAGVNNSPLHF; cdr3_nt: TGTGCCAGCAGCCGAGCGGGGGTAAATAATTCACCCCTCCACTTT
d_call: -; v_call: TRBV5-1; j_call: TRBJ2-5; clone_size: -; cdr3_aa: CASSFRVGQETQYF; cdr3_nt: TGCGCCAGCAGCTTCCGGGTGGGTCAAGAGACCCAGTACTTC
d_call: TRBD1; v_call: TRBV5-5; j_call: TRBJ2-5; clone_size: -; cdr3_aa: CASSLMNRGETQYF; cdr3_nt: TGTGCCAGCAGCTTGATGAACAGGGGAGAGACCCAGTACTTC
d_call: -; v_call: TRBV19; j_call: TRBJ2-2; clone_size: -; cdr3_aa: CASKRGTTGELFF; cdr3_nt: TGTGCCAGTAAAAGGGGGACGACCGGGGAGCTGTTTTTT
d_call: -; v_call: TRBV6-1; j_call: TRBJ1-1; clone_size: -; cdr3_aa: CASSEWGGLNTEAFF; cdr3_nt: TGTGCCAGCAGTGAATGGGGGGGGTTGAACACTGAAGCTTTCTTT
d_call: TRBD2; v_call: TRBV7-2; j_call: TRBJ2-3; clone_size: -; cdr3_aa: CASRLAGGYTDTQYF; cdr3_nt: TGTGCCAGCAGGCTAGCGGGGGGATACACAGATACGCAGTATTTT
d_call: TRBD1; v_call: TRBV7-9; j_call: TRBJ2-2; clone_size: -; cdr3_aa: CASRAVDRRKTGELFF; cdr3_nt: TGTGCCAGCAGGGCCGTGGACAGGCGGAAGACCGGGGAGCTGTTTTTT
d_call: -; v_call: TRBV7-3; j_call: TRBJ1-1; clone_size: -; cdr3_aa: CASSLRQGTEAFF; cdr3_nt: TGTGCCAGCAGCTTAAGGCAGGGGACTGAAGCTTTCTTT
d_call: -; v_call: TRBV11-3; j_call: TRBJ2-7; clone_size: -; cdr3_aa: CASSLVGGAYEQYF; cdr3_nt: TGTGCCAGCAGCTTAGTAGGCGGGGCCTACGAGCAGTACTTC
d_call: TRBD1; v_call: TRBV7-2; j_call: TRBJ1-6; clone_size: -; cdr3_aa: CASSSQVDRGGSPLHF; cdr3_nt: TGTGCCAGCAGCTCCCAGGTGGACAGGGGAGGCTCACCCCTCCACTTT
d_call: -; v_call: TRBV27; j_call: TRBJ1-5; clone_size: -; cdr3_aa: CASSFYSNQPQHF; cdr3_nt: TGTGCCAGCAGTTTTTATAGCAATCAGCCCCAGCATTTT
d_call: TRBD2; v_call: TRBV7-4; j_call: TRBJ2-7; clone_size: -; cdr3_aa: CASSVGLAGSTYEQYF; cdr3_nt: TGTGCCAGCAGCGTGGGACTAGCGGGGTCAACCTACGAGCAGTACTTC
d_call: TRBD2; v_call: TRBV6-4; j_call: TRBJ2-1; clone_size: -; cdr3_aa: CASSDSAGRGGNEQFF; cdr3_nt: TGTGCCAGCAGTGACTCGGCCGGGAGGGGGGGGAATGAGCAGTTCTTC